These 4 T cell receptor beta chains originate from one sample sequenced in a study of blood T cell repertoires in COVID-19. Clones were sequenced by immunoSEQ multiplex PCR, and TCRdb holds only the in-frame ones, with some missing. The sample shows some 100,000 clones, 84% of them seen only once. What was sequenced was peripheral blood. The receptor set was obtained from an older woman with acute or convalescent COVID-19.

The chain recombines TRBV20-1 with TRBJ1-3, with 7 positions matching TRBD1. V lost 3 bases, J lost 2 bases, and 10 bases stayed unmatched. The CDR3 covers 16 residues. In germline, CDR1 is DFQATT, CDR2 SNEGSKA (reference sequence). CDR3 bases: TGCAGTGCTAGTGAGCAGGGGGGTTTTGCTGGAAACACCATATATTTT. As protein: CSASEQGGFAGNTIYF.

This chain links TRBV28 with TRBJ1-5, with D perhaps TRBD1 (5 bases). CDR1 is MDHEN, CDR2 SYDVKM, per germline. V shed 4 bases and J shed 0 bases, with 10 bases lying between them. The CDR3 has 15 residues. The CDR3 here is CASSSTEYSNQPQHF. CDR3 coding DNA: TGTGCCAGCAGTTCGACAGAATATAGCAATCAGCCCCAGCATTTT.

This sequence joins TRBV10-3 and TRBJ2-1, with TRBD2 identical over 7 bases. The germline gives CDR1 ENHRY, CDR2 SYGVKD. The CDR3 contains 13 residues. The ends lost 7 bases at V and 8 bases at J; junction bases unmatched: 8. The CDR3 reads CAIKPRGVDEQFF. Here the CDR3 DNA reads TGTGCCATCAAACCCCGGGGGGTCGATGAGCAGTTCTTC.

The table lists this clone with a few counts. Here the CDR3 reads CASSSSGTANYEQYF. CDR3 coding DNA: TGTGCCAGCAGCTCCTCCGGGACAGCCAACTACGAGCAGTACTTC. The J gene is TRBJ2-7, the V gene TRBV7-2; 7 bases map to TRBD1. CDR1 is SGHTA, CDR2 FQGNSA, per germline. The V and J ends lost 4 bases and 3 bases, in that order; junction bases with no gene match: 9. The CDR3 runs to 15 residues.